Each of the 4 T cell receptor beta chains below was sequenced from the same sample in a study of neurological immune-mediated disorders. MiXCR was run by TCRdb on the 5' RACE reads, yielding one entry per CDR3 protein. Of approximately 50,000 distinct CDR3 sequences listed, around a tenth are singletons. The sample was PBMCs. The source of these receptors is a man between 65 and 80 years old with HTLV-1-associated myelopathy (HAM/TSP).

This clonotype occurred many times. The chain employs TRBV7-8 and TRBJ2-2; TRBD1 is a possible D gene (6 bases). Trimming took 5 bases from V and 2 from J, leaving 27 bases between them. CDR1 and CDR2 (germline): SGHVS, FQNEAQ. This CDR3 comprises 20 residues. The CDR3 DNA sequence: TGTGCCAGCAGCCGCAAGGACAGAGCTTCCATACAAGCTAACACCGGGGAGCTGTTTTTT. This codes for CASSRKDRASIQANTGELFF.

In this sample, this clonotype turned up once. J is TRBJ2-7 and V is TRBV7-9; 8 bases fit TRBD2. V lost 4 bases, J lost 6 bases, and 11 bases stayed unmatched. The CDR3 sequence is 15 residues long. CDR1 SEHNR and CDR2 FQNEAQ come from the germline V gene (reference sequence). The CDR3 is CASSSRRGGSGEQYF. CDR3 DNA: TGTGCCAGCAGCTCCAGACGGGGGGGCTCCGGCGAGCAGTACTTC.

The sample holds many counts of this clonotype. The rearrangement links TRBV12-3 or TRBV12-4 to TRBJ2-5; D possibly corresponds to TRBD1 (6 bases). CDR3 size: 14 residues. The V and J ends lost 8 bases and 3 bases respectively, with 16 bases between them. The CDR3 spells CASGSTGLEETQYF. The CDR3 coding sequence is TGTGCCAGCGGATCAACAGGGCTAGAAGAGACCCAGTACTTC.

The genes are TRBV7-9 and TRBJ2-7; D assignment may be TRBD1 or TRBD2 (5 bases each). The length of the CDR3 is 15 residues. The germline V gene has CDR1 SEHNR and CDR2 FQNEAQ (reference sequence). V was cut by 5 bases and J by 4 bases, with 18 bases left in between. CDR3 nucleotide sequence: TGTGCCAGCAGCACTAGACAGCCATTCCTGTACGAGCAGTACTTC. Protein product: CASSTRQPFLYEQYF.